This T cell receptor beta chain was obtained from a study of CD39 and CD103 CD8 tumor-infiltrating T cells. About the study: Shown patients: HPV-positive HNSCC, HPV-negative HNSCC, ovarian cancer, melanoma.

Between roughly 8,500 and 100,000 sorted cells per subset supplied genomic DNA. The repertoire was sequenced with immunoSEQ multiplex PCR; TCRdb's copy has only in-frame clones and lacks some. The table has 1,400 or so clones, around 59% seen once; the top ten hold approximately 23%. No therapy was ongoing when samples were collected. Trimming took 4 bases from V and 1 from J; bases not matched to a gene: 2. The CDR3 loop spans 15 amino acids. Germline lookup yields CDR1 MNHNY and CDR2 SVGAGI (reference sequence). J is TRBJ2-5 and V is TRBV6-6; 11 bases agree with TRBD2. The source is a human donor with head and neck squamous cell carcinoma. Sample: CD39- CD103+ CD8+ T cells sorted from the tumor. Subset here: CD103+CD39- single-positive CD45RA- CD8 T cells. In DNA, the CDR3 is TGTGCCAGCAGTTTAGCGGGGGGGCGCCAAGAGACCCAGTACTTC. Translated: CASSLAGGRQETQYF.